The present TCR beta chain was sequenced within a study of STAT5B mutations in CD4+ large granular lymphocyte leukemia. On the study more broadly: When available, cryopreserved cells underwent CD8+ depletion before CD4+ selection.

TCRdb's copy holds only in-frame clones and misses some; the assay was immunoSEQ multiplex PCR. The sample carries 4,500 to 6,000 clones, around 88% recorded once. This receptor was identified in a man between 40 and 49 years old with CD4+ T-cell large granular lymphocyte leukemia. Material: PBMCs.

The CDR3, as DNA: TGTGCCAGCAGCTTAGACTCCAGCATGAACACTGAAGCTTTCTTT. Its translation is CASSLDSSMNTEAFF. The chain links TRBV13 to TRBJ1-1, with D uncertain. Looked up from germline, CDR1 is PRHDT and CDR2 is FYEKMQ (reference sequence). Deletions cut 1 base from V and 0 bases from J, with 9 bases between. The CDR3 has 15 amino acids. The complete variable domain, with remaining parts taken from reference TRBV13 and TRBJ1-1, reads AAGVIQSPRHLIKEKRETATLKCYPIPRHDTVYWYQQGPGQDPQFLISFYEKMQSDKGSIPDRFSAQQFSDYHSELNMSSLELGDSALYFCASSLDSSMNTEAFFGQGTRLTVV.